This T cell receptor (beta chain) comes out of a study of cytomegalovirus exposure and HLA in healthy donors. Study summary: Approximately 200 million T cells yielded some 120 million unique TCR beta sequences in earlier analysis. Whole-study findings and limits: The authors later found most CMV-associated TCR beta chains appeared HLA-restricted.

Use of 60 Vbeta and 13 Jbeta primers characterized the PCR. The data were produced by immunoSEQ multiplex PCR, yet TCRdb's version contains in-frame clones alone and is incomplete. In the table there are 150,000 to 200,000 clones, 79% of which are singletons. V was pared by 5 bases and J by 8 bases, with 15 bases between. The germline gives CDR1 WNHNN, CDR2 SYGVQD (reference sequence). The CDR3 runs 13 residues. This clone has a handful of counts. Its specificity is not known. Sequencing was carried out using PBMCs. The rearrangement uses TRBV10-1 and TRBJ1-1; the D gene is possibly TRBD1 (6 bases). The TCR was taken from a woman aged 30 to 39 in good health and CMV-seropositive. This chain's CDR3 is CASSPTTGTEAFF. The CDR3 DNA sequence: TGCGCCAGCAGTCCTACTACCGGGACAGAAGCTTTCTTT.